Following are 19 T cell receptor beta chains from one sample sequenced in a study of CD8+CD57+ T cells in acquired aplastic anemia. Genomic DNA was employed as the template in profiling TCR beta VDJ and CDR3. In TCRdb, the reads were re-called with MiXCR into one record per CDR3 protein. The sample includes around 430,000 distinct CDR3 sequences, around 30% of them seen just once. Only patients with CD8+CD57+ cell expansion on flow cytometry were chosen for sequencing. Sequencing used sorted CD4+, CD8+, or CD8+CD57+ T cells (not recorded which) from PBMCs. These receptors were obtained from a human donor with aplastic anemia.

This clonotype turned up a few times. The junction shows a germline mismatch at one end, possibly a read error. J is TRBJ1-5 and V is TRBV10-3; the match to TRBD1 covers 8 bases. This CDR3 contains 15 residues. Germline loops: CDR1 ENHRY, CDR2 SYGVKD. The CDR3 spells CASSDVTGGRQPQHF. In DNA form, the CDR3 reads TGTGCCAGCAGTGATGTCACAGGGGGTAGGCAGCCCCAGCATTTT.

The rearrangement links TRBV30 to TRBJ1-4; no reliable D call. V lost 2 bases and J lost 3, with 7 bases in between. CDR3 length: 13 amino acids. CDR1 and CDR2 (germline): GTSNPN, SVGIG (reference sequence). The CDR3 DNA follows: TGTGCCTGGAGTCGAAGGTCTAATGAAAAACTGTTTTTT. This encodes CAWSRRSNEKLFF. The variable domain in full, with the rest retrieved from reference TRBV30 and TRBJ1-4, is SQTIHQWPATLVQPVGSPLSLECTVEGTSNPNLYWYRQAAGRGLQLLFYSVGIGQISSEVPQNLSASRPQDRQFILSSKKLLLSDSGFYLCAWSRRSNEKLFFGSGTQLSVL.

This clonotype showed up just a few times. The genes are TRBV6-5 and TRBJ1-1, with D perhaps matching TRBD1 (5 bases). The CDR3 length is 15 residues. Germline assignment: CDR1 MNHEY and CDR2 SVGAGI. V shed 0 bases and J shed 1 base, with 9 bases lying between them. CDR3 region: CASSYSTARNTEAFF. CDR3 nucleotides: TGTGCCAGCAGTTACTCGACAGCCCGGAACACTGAAGCTTTCTTT.

This clonotype has a count of ten or more. One end of the junction does not line up with germline, which may come from a read error. V is TRBV19 and J is TRBJ2-2, with 8 bases fitting TRBD1. The CDR3 is 14 amino acids. Germline assignment: CDR1 LNHDA and CDR2 SQIVND (reference sequence). The CDR3 reads CASSGTGNTGELFF. The DNA of the CDR3 is TGCGCCAGCAGTGGGACAGGGAACACCGGGGAGCTGTTTTTT. Full variable domain (missing parts from reference TRBV19 and TRBJ2-2): DGGITQSPKYLFRKEGQNVTLSCEQNLNHDAMYWYRQDPGQGLRLIYYSQIVNDFQKGDIAEGYSVSREKKESFPLTVTSAQKNPTAFYLCASSGTGNTGELFFGEGSRLTVL.

This chain links TRBV7-8 with TRBJ1-2, with 8 positions matching TRBD1. The CDR3 contains 14 residues. Germline V gene lookup returns CDR1 SGHVS and CDR2 FQNEAQ. The ends lost 5 bases at V and 8 bases at J; junction bases unmatched: 10. The CDR3 loop is CASSRGQGGSGYTF. The CDR3 nucleotides are TGTGCCAGCAGCCGTGGACAGGGCGGTAGCGGCTACACCTTC. The whole variable domain, remainder taken from reference TRBV7-8 and TRBJ1-2, is GAGVSQSPRYKVAKRGQDVALRCDPISGHVSLFWYQQALGQGPEFLTYFQNEAQLDKSGLPSDRFFAERPEGSVSTLKIQRTQQEDSAVYLCASSRGQGGSGYTFGSGTRLTVV.

V gene TRBV6-2 or TRBV6-3 combines with J gene TRBJ1-3; D might be TRBD1 (6 bases). The CDR3 is 16 residues long. Between the trimmed V and J ends, which lost 6 bases and 0 bases, there was a span of 15 bases. CDR1 and CDR2 from the germline V gene are MNHEY and SVGEGT. The chain's CDR3 is CASSYGQTYSGNTIYF. As DNA, the CDR3 is TGTGCCAGCAGCTACGGACAGACCTACTCTGGAAACACCATATATTTT.

The gene calls are TRBV7-2 and TRBJ2-3; D is unclear. The V and J ends lost 5 bases and 9 bases respectively, with 9 bases between them. The CDR3 contains 11 residues. CDR1 is SGHTA, CDR2 FQGNSA, per germline. As DNA, the CDR3 is TGTGCCAGCAGCCACGGTGGGACGCAGTATTTT. The encoded protein is CASSHGGTQYF.

This clonotype has only a few counts. The chain has TRBV6-6 and TRBJ2-5, with 11 bases identical to TRBD2. Germline V gene sequence: CDR1 MNHNY, CDR2 SVGAGI (reference sequence). The CDR3 sequence is 17 residues long. Trimming removed 5 bases from V and 5 bases from J; junction bases left unmatched: 13. Here the CDR3 reads CASSQSTSGATGETQYF. The CDR3 DNA reads TGTGCCAGCAGTCAGTCGACTAGCGGGGCGACAGGGGAGACCCAGTACTTC.

This clonotype was found many times. This CDR3 is CASSRDSGILHF. As DNA, the CDR3 is TGTGCCAGCAGCCGAGACTCGGGCATTTTGCATTTT. The chain couples TRBV12-3 or TRBV12-4 to TRBJ1-5; D is uncertain. V lost 6 bases to trimming and J lost 15 bases, with 18 bases between them. The CDR3 runs 12 residues.

The CDR3 coding sequence is TGTGCCAGCAGCTTAACGGCTACGACAGATACGCAGTATTTT. It encodes CASSLTATTDTQYF. The chain couples TRBV7-2 to TRBJ2-3; D gene uncertain. The CDR3 runs to 14 residues. Germline loops: CDR1 SGHTA, CDR2 FQGNSA. V shed 2 bases and J shed 3 bases, with 9 bases lying between them.

The table lists this clonotype with many counts. The V gene is TRBV24-1, the J gene TRBJ1-2; 7 bases agree with TRBD1. Germline values: CDR1 KGHDR, CDR2 SFDVKD. The CDR3 has 15 amino acids. V dropped 4 bases and J dropped 3; count of bases not matched to a gene: 7. CDR3 region: CATSDPTGEDYGYTF. The CDR3 nucleotides are TGTGCCACCAGTGACCCAACAGGGGAGGACTATGGCTACACCTTC.

This clonotype was detected a few times. The CDR3 DNA is TGTGCCAGCAGCTTAACGTTACTACCCCCCGCCCCGTTCTTC. This gives the protein CASSLTLLPPAPFF. V usage is TRBV7-3 and J usage is TRBJ2-1; D unresolved. Germline loops: CDR1 SGHTA, CDR2 FQGTGA. V gave up 0 bases and J gave up 15 bases, with 18 bases separating them. This CDR3 contains 14 residues.

As for this clonotype: One end of the junction does not line up with germline, which may come from a read error. This chain connects TRBV11-1 to TRBJ2-3; D uncertain. Germline V gene sequence: CDR1 SGHAT, CDR2 FQDESV (reference sequence). The CDR3 loop spans 15 amino acids. The CDR3 loop reads CTSSLGSRPPDTQYF. CDR3 sequence (DNA): TGTACCAGCAGCTTAGGCAGCCGGCCCCCAGATACGCAGTATTTT. Supplemented by reference TRBV11-1 and TRBJ2-3, the full variable domain reads EAEVAQSPRYKITEKSQAVAFWCDPISGHATLYWYRQILGQGPELLVQFQDESVVDDSQLPKDRFSAERLKGVDSTLKIQPAELGDSAMYLCTSSLGSRPPDTQYFGPGTRLTVL.

The gene calls are TRBV20-1 and TRBJ2-1; 7 positions agree with TRBD2. Germline V CDR1 and CDR2: DFQATT, SNEGSKA (reference sequence). The CDR3 is made up of 16 amino acids. V trimming: 1 base; J trimming: 2 bases; junction bases outside the gene matches: 8. The DNA of the CDR3 is TGCAGTGCTAGAGTCGCGCTAGCGGAAACCTACAATGAGCAGTTCTTC. It yields the protein CSARVALAETYNEQFF.

Regarding this clonotype: This could be a read error, since a much larger clone is one nucleotide away. The V call is TRBV20-1, the J call TRBJ1-2; D uncertain. Deletions cut 4 bases from V and 6 bases from J, with 18 bases between. CDR1 is DFQATT, CDR2 SNEGSKA, per germline (reference sequence). This CDR3 is built from 14 residues. CDR3 nucleotides: TGCAGTGCTAAAGTGGCAGAGTATGTCCATGGCTACACCTTC. Protein: CSAKVAEYVHGYTF.

This clonotype occurred a few times. At one of its ends the junction is not consistent with the germline gene, which may arise from a read error. The chain uses TRBV25-1 and TRBJ2-5, with 7 bases identical to TRBD1. Germline lookup yields CDR1 MGHDK and CDR2 SYGVNS. This CDR3 region has 16 residues. The DNA of the CDR3 is TGCGCCAGCATGAACACAGTCCGGGACAGCCAAGAGACCCAGTACTTC. Amino acid sequence: CASMNTVRDSQETQYF.

The chain combines TRBV5-1 with TRBJ2-2, with unresolved D. Trimming pared 4 bases from V and 3 bases from J, leaving 16 bases between. The CDR3 runs 16 residues. Germline V gene sequence: CDR1 SGHRS, CDR2 YFSETQ. Written as DNA, the CDR3 is TGCGCCAGCAGCCTGGACGGACGGACCGACACCGGGGAGCTGTTTTTT. Protein: CASSLDGRTDTGELFF. The whole variable domain, filled in from reference TRBV5-1 and TRBJ2-2, reads KAGVTQTPRYLIKTRGQQVTLSCSPISGHRSVSWYQQTPGQGLQFLFEYFSETQRNKGNFPGRFSGRQFSNSRSEMNVSTLELGDSALYLCASSLDGRTDTGELFFGEGSRLTVL.

This clonotype has just one count. V gene TRBV10-3 combines with J gene TRBJ2-7; 8 positions match TRBD1. J gave up 2 bases and V 10 bases, and 7 bases lay outside the gene matches. The CDR3 length is 13 residues. Germline V gives CDR1 ENHRY, CDR2 SYGVKD. DNA for the CDR3: TGTGCCAGCGGGACAGGTCCAACCTACGAGCAGTACGTC. Encoded protein: CASGTGPTYEQYV.

Ten or more counts support this clonotype. The CDR3: CSAWNSGYSGANVLTF. Written as DNA, the CDR3 is TGCAGTGCTTGGAACAGCGGATACTCTGGGGCCAACGTCCTGACTTTC. The gene calls are TRBV20-1 and TRBJ2-6; tentative D call: TRBD2 (5 bases). The V gene lost 5 bases and the J gene lost 0 bases, with 14 bases spanning the gap. The CDR3 length is 16 residues. Germline CDR1 is DFQATT and CDR2 is SNEGSKA (reference sequence).